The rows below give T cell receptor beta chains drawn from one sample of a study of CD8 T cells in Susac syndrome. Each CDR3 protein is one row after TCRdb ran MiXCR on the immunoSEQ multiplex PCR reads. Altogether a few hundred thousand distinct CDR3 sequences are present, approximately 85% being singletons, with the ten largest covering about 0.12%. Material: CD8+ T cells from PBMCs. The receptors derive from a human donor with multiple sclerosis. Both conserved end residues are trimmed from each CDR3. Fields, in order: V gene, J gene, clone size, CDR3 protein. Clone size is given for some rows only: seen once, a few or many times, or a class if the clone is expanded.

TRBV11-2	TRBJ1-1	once	ASSLRMWTEAF
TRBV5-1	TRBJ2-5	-	ASSLGQGPETQY
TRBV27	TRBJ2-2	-	ASRVLAGGLEGGELF
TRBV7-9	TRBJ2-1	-	ASSPSGPNYNEQF
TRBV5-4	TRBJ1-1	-	ASPRIRVWDTEAF
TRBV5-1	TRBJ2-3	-	ASSSREDGTDTQY
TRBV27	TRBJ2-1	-	ASSSLESDEQF
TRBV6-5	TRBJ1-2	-	ASIPQGMNYGYT
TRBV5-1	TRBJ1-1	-	ASSSAGYGTEAF
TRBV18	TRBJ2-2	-	ASLEGNTGELF
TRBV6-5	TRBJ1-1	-	ASSYSMGAGAF
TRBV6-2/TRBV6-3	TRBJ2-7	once	ASGTSGAQWEQY
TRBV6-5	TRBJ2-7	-	ASSYGLGLQY
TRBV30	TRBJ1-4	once	AWKGPTDNEKLF
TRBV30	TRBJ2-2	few	AWIRVGELF
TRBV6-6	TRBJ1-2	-	ASTQGNYGYT
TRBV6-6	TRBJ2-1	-	ASRPGQPYNEQF
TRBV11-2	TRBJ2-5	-	ASSSPPLPGQY
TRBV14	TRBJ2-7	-	ASSQDQGNLEYEQY
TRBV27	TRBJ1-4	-	ASGRLGTNEKLF